This T cell receptor (beta chain) is drawn from a study of CD8 T cells in ankylosing spondylitis. Whole-study findings and limits: Earlier authors reported some of these motif variants in reactive arthritis synovial fluid and blood.

In the case of this clonotype: Its antigen is unknown.

The authors made TCR beta libraries by quantitative 5'-RACE with molecular barcodes. From the 5' RACE reads, TCRdb called clonotypes with MiXCR, one entry per CDR3 protein. The data show approximately 300,000 distinct CDR3 sequences, with 20% seen just once and 7.8% held by the top ten. CDR1 and CDR2 (germline): SGHNT, YYREEE (reference sequence). Trimming took 4 bases from V and 2 from J, leaving 12 bases between them. This CDR3 spans 14 amino acids. The genes are TRBV5-4 and TRBJ2-5; D call uncertain. The TCR was taken from a male donor with ankylosing spondylitis or in good health (not recorded which). The sample was blood, either unsorted or a sorted T cell fraction (not recorded which). CDR3 sequence: CASSEGPYQETQYF. The DNA for the CDR3 is TGTGCCAGCAGCGAAGGGCCTTATCAAGAGACCCAGTACTTC.